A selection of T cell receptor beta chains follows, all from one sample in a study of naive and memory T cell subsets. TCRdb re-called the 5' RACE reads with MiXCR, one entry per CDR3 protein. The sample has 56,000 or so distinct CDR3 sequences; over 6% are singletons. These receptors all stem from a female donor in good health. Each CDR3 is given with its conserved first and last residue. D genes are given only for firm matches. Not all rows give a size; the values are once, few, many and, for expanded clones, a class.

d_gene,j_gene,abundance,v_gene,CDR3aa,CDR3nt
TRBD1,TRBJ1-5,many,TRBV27,CASRAGGFGNQPQHF,TGTGCCAGCAGGGCAGGGGGGTTCGGGAATCAGCCCCAGCATTTT
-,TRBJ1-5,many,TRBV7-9,CASSLVRDPQHF,TGTGCCAGCAGCTTAGTTAGGGATCCCCAGCATTTT
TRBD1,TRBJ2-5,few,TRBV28,CASDPGQQETQYF,TGTGCCAGCGACCCGGGACAGCAAGAGACCCAGTACTTC
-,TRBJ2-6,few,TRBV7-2,CASSQGPWQDVLTF,TGTGCCAGCAGCCAGGGGCCGTGGCAGGACGTCCTGACTTTC
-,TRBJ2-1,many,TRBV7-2,CASSLRADAEQFF,TGTGCCAGCAGCTTAAGGGCCGATGCTGAGCAGTTCTTC
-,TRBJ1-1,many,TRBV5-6,CASSLTGLGGAEGKTEAFF,TGTGCCAGCAGCTTGACAGGCCTCGGGGGGGCTGAGGGAAAAACTGAAGCTTTCTTT
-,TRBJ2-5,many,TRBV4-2,CASSQDPGTFAQETQYF,TGTGCCAGCAGCCAAGATCCAGGGACTTTCGCACAAGAGACCCAGTACTTC
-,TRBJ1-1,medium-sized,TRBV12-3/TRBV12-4,CASSTYSLGTPGRSTEAFF,TGTGCCAGCAGTACGTACTCGCTAGGGACCCCTGGTAGAAGCACTGAAGCTTTCTTT
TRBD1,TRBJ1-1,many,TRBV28,CASSLQGQGRENTEAFF,TGTGCCAGCAGTTTACAAGGACAGGGAAGGGAGAACACTGAAGCTTTCTTT
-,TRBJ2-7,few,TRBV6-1,CASSGSTLAEQYF,TGTGCCAGCAGTGGATCGACTTTAGCCGAGCAGTACTTC
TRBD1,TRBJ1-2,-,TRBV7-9,CASSITTGVNGYTF,TGTGCCAGCAGCATTACGACAGGGGTGAATGGCTACACCTTC
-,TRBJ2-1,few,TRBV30,CAWSVWGNEQFF,TGTGCCTGGAGTGTTTGGGGGAATGAGCAGTTCTTC
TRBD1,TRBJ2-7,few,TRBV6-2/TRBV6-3,CASSYMGQTGIPYEQYF,TGTGCCAGCAGTTACATGGGTCAGACAGGGATCCCCTACGAGCAGTACTTC
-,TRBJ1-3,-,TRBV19,CASSAEGNTIYF,TGTGCCAGTAGTGCCGAAGGAAACACCATATATTTT
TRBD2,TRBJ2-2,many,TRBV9,CASSILATNTGELFF,TGTGCCAGCAGCATACTAGCGACGAACACCGGGGAGCTGTTTTTT
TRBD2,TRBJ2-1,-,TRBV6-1,CASSQLAGGPNEQFF,TGTGCCAGCAGCCAACTAGCGGGGGGGCCAAATGAGCAGTTCTTC
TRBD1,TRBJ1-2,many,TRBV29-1,CSVSGQGASYGYTF,TGCAGCGTTTCAGGACAGGGGGCGAGCTATGGCTACACCTTC
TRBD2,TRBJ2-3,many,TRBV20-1,CSARGPTSGVTDTQYF,TGCAGTGCTAGAGGCCCGACTAGCGGGGTCACAGATACGCAGTATTTT
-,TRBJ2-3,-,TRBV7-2,CASSFRADTQYF,TGTGCCAGCAGCTTTCGGGCAGATACGCAGTATTTT